This T cell receptor (beta chain) is drawn from a study of blood T cell repertoires in COVID-19. Looked up from germline, CDR1 is SGHTA and CDR2 is FQGNSA. V lost 1 base and J lost 0, with 10 bases in between. This CDR3 contains 15 residues. Sequencing used immunoSEQ multiplex PCR; TCRdb keeps in-frame clones, though not all of them. The profile shows a few hundred thousand clones, approximately 89% of them singletons. This clonotype was obtained from a woman aged 50 to 60 with acute or convalescent COVID-19. The chain has TRBV7-2 and TRBJ2-7, with D possibly matching TRBD2 (6 bases). Specimen: peripheral blood. The CDR3 DNA follows: TGTGCCAGCAGCTTAGGGCTAGCGAGCTCCTACGAGCAGTACTTC. Its protein product is CASSLGLASSYEQYF.